This TCR beta chain was obtained from a study of T-cell memory formation after mild COVID-19. Study in general: The two donors had largely donor-specific TCR clusters.

This CDR3 spans 15 amino acids. V lost 4 bases, J lost 4 bases, and 8 bases stayed unmatched. Germline V CDR1 and CDR2: SGHRS, YFSETQ. Study outcomes and limitations: Nothing showed for sure that second-wave clones peaking on day 37 were SARS-CoV-2 specific. Clones contracting day 15 to 85 were balanced CD4/CD8; later expanders leaned CD4+.

Comment on this clonotype: Its antigen is as yet unknown.

TCR alpha and TCR beta cDNA libraries carrying sample barcodes and UMIs came from 5'RACE with constant-segment primers. MiXCR, run by TCRdb on the 5' RACE reads, gives a single entry per CDR3 protein. The sample has around 440,000 distinct CDR3 sequences; 18% are singletons. The material sequenced was PBMCs or a T cell subset sorted from them (not recorded which). This TCR derives from an adult woman who had mild COVID-19 (a few samples of this study predate the infection). Cell type and time point are not known. The V and J genes are TRBV5-1 and TRBJ2-7; TRBD1 agrees at 10 bases. CDR3 sequence: CASSVLGQGSYEQYF. For the CDR3, the DNA is TGCGCCAGCAGCGTATTGGGACAGGGGTCTTACGAGCAGTACTTC. Variable domain in full (rest from reference TRBV5-1 and TRBJ2-7): KAGVTQTPRYLIKTRGQQVTLSCSPISGHRSVSWYQQTPGQGLQFLFEYFSETQRNKGNFPGRFSGRQFSNSRSEMNVSTLELGDSALYLCASSVLGQGSYEQYFGPGTRLTVT.